Sequencing of this T cell receptor (beta chain) was carried out in a study of a mutant IDH1 vaccine in newly diagnosed glioma. Overall study context: Therapy received beforehand was radiotherapy, temozolomide, or both, with most patients given both.

Time point: baseline, week 1 (first vaccination visit). Indicated treatment: pre-vaccination baseline after standard-of-care therapy. Study findings and constraints: Of the patients, around 93% had vaccine-induced immune responses.

Worth noting for this clone: The antigen is undetermined.

Assay used: immunoSEQ multiplex PCR; TCRdb lists only in-frame clones, some missing. The data hold about 100,000 clones, with around four fifths observed a single time. The germline CDR1 and CDR2 sequences are MNHNS and SASEGT. This CDR3 contains 15 residues. J gave up 4 bases and V 1 base, and 4 bases lay outside the gene matches. This specimen consisted of PBMCs, obtained from a glioma patient treated with radiotherapy, temozolomide or both. The sequence came from a man aged 40-50 years with glioma. V is TRBV6-1 and J is TRBJ2-3; 8 nucleotides align to TRBD1. CDR3 sequence reads: CASSEGTGMSDTQYF. DNA of the CDR3: TGTGCCAGCAGTGAAGGGACAGGGATGTCAGATACGCAGTATTTT.